The entry below gives a single T cell receptor beta chain sequence along with its context. Per germline, CDR1 MNHEY and CDR2 SVGAGI. Unmatched junction bases numbered 7, after V lost 2 bases and J lost 7 bases. The CDR3 has 16 amino acids. This sample stems from a study of blood T cell repertoires in COVID-19. TCRdb's copy holds only in-frame clones and misses some; the assay was immunoSEQ multiplex PCR. Counted here are some 90,000 clones, roughly 80% occurring once; the ten biggest clones make up around 19%. The chain combines TRBV6-5 with TRBJ2-1; 11 nucleotides match TRBD2. This clonotype was sampled from a human donor in a cohort sampled during active COVID-19. Sequencing was performed on peripheral blood. The CDR3 DNA sequence: TGTGCCAGCAGTTACGGGACTAGCGGCCCAAGGAATGAGCAGTTCTTC. The encoded protein is CASSYGTSGPRNEQFF.